This T cell receptor (beta chain) was found in a study of T cell clones after liver transplantation. About the research overall: TCRbeta sequencing after a pre-transplant mixed lymphocyte reaction identified graft-donor-reactive clones, later tracked in post-transplant blood.

TCRbeta sequences of proliferating CFSE-low MLR cells were labeled alloreactive. Pre-transplant recipient cells responded to graft donor PBMCs, splenocytes, lymph-node cells, or third-party PBMCs. Using immunoSEQ multiplex PCR, the repertoire was profiled, and TCRdb retains in-frame clones only, with some absent. The data show fewer than 6,000 clones, with 25% to 30% seen just once and 11% to 15% held by the top ten. This clone appeared a few times. Its antigen is unidentified. The study's findings and limits: Conclusions were preliminary, with small, heterogeneous patient groups.

CDR1 and CDR2 from the germline V gene are SGHTA and FQGTGA. The ends were cut back, 2 bases at V and 1 base at J, with 5 bases in the middle. This CDR3 is 13 amino acids long. Sequenced sample: CD4+ T cells from cultured PBMCs. The sequence derives from a human patient who received a liver transplant. Some of the T cells may derive from the graft donor. The V gene is TRBV7-3, the J gene TRBJ1-1; no definite D call. The CDR3 protein is CASSLAPNTEAFF. The CDR3 coding sequence is TGTGCCAGCAGCTTAGCCCCGAACACTGAAGCTTTCTTT.